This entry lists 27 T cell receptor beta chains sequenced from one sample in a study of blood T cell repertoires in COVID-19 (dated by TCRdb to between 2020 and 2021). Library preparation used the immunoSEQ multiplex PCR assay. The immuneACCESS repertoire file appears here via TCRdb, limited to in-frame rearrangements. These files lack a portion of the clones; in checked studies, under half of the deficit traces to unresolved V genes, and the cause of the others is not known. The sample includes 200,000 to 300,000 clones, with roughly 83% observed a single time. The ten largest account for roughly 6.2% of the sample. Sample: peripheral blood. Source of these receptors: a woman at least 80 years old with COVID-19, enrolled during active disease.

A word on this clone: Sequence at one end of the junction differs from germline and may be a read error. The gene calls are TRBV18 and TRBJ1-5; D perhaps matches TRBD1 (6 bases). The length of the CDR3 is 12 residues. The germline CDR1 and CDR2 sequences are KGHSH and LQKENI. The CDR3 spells CASSPSRDTWDF. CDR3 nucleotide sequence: TGTGCCAGCTCACCCTCCCGGGACACCTGGGATTTT.

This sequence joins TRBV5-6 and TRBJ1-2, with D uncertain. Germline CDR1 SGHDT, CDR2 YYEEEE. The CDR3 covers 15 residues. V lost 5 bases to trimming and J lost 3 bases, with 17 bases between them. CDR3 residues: CASRMSGGLDYGYTF. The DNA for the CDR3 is TGTGCCAGCAGGATGTCGGGCGGGCTGGACTATGGCTACACCTTC.

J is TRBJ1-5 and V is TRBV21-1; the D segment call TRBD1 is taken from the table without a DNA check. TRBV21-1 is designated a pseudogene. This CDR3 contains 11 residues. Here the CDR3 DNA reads TGTGCCAGCCAGGGGGGCCAGCCCCAGCATTTT. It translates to CASQGGQPQHF.

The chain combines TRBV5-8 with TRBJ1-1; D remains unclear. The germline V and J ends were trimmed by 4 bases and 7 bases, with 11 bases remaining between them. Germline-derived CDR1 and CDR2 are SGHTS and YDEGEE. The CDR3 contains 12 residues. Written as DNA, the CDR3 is TGTGCCAGCAGCGCCTTGAGGTTTGAAGCTTTCTTT. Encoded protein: CASSALRFEAFF.

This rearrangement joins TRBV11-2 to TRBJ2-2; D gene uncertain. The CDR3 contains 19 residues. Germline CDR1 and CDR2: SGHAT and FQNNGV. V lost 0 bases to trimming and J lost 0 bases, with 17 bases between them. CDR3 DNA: TGTGCCAGCAGCTTAGATCACTTACGATCGTTCGCGAACACCGGGGAGCTGTTTTTT. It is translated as CASSLDHLRSFANTGELFF.

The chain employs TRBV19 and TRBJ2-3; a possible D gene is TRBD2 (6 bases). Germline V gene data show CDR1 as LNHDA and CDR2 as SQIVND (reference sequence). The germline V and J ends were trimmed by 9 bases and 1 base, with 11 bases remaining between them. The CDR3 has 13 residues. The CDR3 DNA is TGTGCCAGCGACCCGGGGGGCACAGATACGCAGTATTTT. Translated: CASDPGGTDTQYF.

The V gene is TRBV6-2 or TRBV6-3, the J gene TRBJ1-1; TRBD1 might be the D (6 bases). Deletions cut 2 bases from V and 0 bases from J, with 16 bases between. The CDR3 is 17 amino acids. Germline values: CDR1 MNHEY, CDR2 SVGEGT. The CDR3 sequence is CASSYIPGDVLNTEAFF. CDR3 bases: TGTGCCAGCAGTTACATCCCAGGGGACGTTTTGAACACTGAAGCTTTCTTT.

The CDR3, as DNA: TGTGCCAGCAGCCAATTTACAGGGAGGGCCACTGAAGCTTTCTTT. Its protein is CASSQFTGRATEAFF. The chain joins TRBV16 to TRBJ1-1; weak D call: TRBD1 (6 bases). The CDR3 is 15 amino acids. V lost 1 base and J 4 bases, leaving 13 bases between the germline ends. Germline V gene data show CDR1 as KGHSY and CDR2 as FQNENV.

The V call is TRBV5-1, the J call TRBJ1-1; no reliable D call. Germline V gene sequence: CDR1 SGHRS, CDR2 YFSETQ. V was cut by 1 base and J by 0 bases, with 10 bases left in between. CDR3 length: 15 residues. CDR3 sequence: CASSLSAGMNTEAFF. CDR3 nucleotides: TGCGCCAGCAGCTTGTCGGCAGGAATGAACACTGAAGCTTTCTTT.

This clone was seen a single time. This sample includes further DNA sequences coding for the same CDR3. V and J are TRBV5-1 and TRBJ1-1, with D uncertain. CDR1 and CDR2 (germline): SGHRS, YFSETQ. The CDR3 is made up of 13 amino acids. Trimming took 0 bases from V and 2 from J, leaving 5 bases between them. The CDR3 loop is CASSLVLNTEAFF. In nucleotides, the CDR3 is TGCGCCAGCAGCTTGGTCCTAAACACTGAAGCTTTCTTT.

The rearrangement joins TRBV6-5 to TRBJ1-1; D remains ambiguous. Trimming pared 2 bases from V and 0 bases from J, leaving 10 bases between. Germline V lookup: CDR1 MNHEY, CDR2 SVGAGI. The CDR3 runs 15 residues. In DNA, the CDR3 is TGTGCCAGCAGTTACACGGGAGTTATGAACACTGAAGCTTTCTTT. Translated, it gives CASSYTGVMNTEAFF.

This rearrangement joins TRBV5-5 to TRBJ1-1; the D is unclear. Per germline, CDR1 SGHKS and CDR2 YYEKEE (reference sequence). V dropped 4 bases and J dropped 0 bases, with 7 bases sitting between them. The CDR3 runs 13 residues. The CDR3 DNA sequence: TGTGCCAGCAGCCTAAAATTGAACACTGAAGCTTTCTTT. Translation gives CASSLKLNTEAFF.

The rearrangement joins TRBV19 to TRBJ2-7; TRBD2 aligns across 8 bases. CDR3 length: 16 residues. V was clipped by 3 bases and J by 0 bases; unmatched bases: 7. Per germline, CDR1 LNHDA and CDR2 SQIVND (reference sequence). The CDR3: CASSIGAGGSSYEQYF. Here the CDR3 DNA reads TGTGCCAGTAGTATCGGGGCGGGGGGAAGCTCCTACGAGCAGTACTTC.

CDR3 protein: CASSSTGTWIHFSTDTQYF. The CDR3 DNA reads TGTGCCAGCAGCTCAACCGGGACATGGATTCATTTTAGCACAGATACGCAGTATTTT. The V gene is TRBV28, the J gene TRBJ2-3, with D possibly TRBD1 on 6 matching bases. The CDR3 has 19 amino acids. V was trimmed by 6 bases and J by 0 bases, leaving 25 bases between them. Germline CDR1 MDHEN, CDR2 SYDVKM.

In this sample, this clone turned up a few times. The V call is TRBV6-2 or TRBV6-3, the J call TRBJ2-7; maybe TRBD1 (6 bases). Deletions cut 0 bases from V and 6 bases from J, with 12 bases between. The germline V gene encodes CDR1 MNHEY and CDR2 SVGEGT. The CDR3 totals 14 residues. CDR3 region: CASSYSSRGTEQYF. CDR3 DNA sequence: TGTGCCAGCAGTTACTCGAGTAGGGGGACCGAGCAGTACTTC.

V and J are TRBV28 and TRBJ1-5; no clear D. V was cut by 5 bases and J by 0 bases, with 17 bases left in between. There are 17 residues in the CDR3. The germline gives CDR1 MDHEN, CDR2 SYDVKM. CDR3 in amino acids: CASSTLLGDYSNQPQHF. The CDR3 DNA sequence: TGTGCCAGCAGTACTCTCCTCGGGGATTATAGCAATCAGCCCCAGCATTTT.

CDR3 nucleotide sequence: TGCGCCAGCAGCCCCTCAGGGGGGAACACTGAAGCTTTCTTT. Protein product: CASSPSGGNTEAFF. This sequence joins TRBV5-1 and TRBJ1-1, with TRBD1 identical over 7 bases. V lost 4 bases, J lost 1 base, and 4 bases stayed unmatched. Germline CDR1 is SGHRS and CDR2 is YFSETQ. CDR3 length: 14 residues.

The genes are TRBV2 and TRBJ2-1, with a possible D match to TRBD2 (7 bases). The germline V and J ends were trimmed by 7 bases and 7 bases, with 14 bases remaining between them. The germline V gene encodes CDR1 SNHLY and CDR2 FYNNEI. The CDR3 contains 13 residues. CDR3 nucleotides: TGTGCCAGCACCGAGGGGGGGCTTAATGAGCAGTTCTTC. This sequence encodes CASTEGGLNEQFF.

Here the CDR3 DNA reads TGTGCCAGCAGCCGGACAGTTTCTAACTATGGCTACACCTTC. Residues: CASSRTVSNYGYTF. The chain couples TRBV28 to TRBJ1-2, with a possible D match to TRBD1 (6 bases). The germline V gene encodes CDR1 MDHEN and CDR2 SYDVKM. The CDR3 is 14 residues long. V lost 6 bases and J 0 bases, leaving 11 bases between the germline ends.

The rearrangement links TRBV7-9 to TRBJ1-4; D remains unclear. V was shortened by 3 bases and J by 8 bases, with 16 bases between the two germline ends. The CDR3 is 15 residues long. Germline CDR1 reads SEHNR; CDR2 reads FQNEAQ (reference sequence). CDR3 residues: CASSFAMGVGEKLFF. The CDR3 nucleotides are TGTGCCAGCAGCTTTGCGATGGGAGTTGGAGAAAAACTGTTTTTT.

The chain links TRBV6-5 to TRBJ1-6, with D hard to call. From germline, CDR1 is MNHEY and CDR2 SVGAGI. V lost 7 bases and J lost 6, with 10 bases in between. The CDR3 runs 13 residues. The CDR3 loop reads CASTLGSNSPLHF. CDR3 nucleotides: TGTGCCAGCACCCTCGGGTCTAATTCACCCCTCCACTTT.

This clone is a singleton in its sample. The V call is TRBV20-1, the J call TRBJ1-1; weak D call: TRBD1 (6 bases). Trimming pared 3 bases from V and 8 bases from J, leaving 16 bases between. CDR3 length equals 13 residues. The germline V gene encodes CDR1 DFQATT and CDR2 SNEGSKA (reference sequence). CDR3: CSASFTGSGEAFF. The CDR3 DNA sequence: TGCAGTGCTAGTTTTACAGGGTCTGGGGAAGCTTTCTTT.

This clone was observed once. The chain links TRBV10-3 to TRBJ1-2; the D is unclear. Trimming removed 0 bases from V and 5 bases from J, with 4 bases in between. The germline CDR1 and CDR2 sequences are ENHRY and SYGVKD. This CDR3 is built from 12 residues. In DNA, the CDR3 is TGTGCCATCAGTGAGTCGACTTATGGCTACACCTTC. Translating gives CAISESTYGYTF.

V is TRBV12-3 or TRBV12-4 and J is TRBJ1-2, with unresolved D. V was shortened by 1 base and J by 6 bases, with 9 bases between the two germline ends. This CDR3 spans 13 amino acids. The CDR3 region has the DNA TGTGCCAGCAGTTTAGTTGAACAAAATGGCTACACCTTC. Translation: CASSLVEQNGYTF.

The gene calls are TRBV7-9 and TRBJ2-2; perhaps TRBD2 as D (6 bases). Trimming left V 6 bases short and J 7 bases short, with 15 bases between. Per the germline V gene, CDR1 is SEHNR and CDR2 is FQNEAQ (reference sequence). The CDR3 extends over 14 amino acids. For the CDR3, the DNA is TGTGCCAGCAGTAAGTGGGGACTTGACGGGGAGCTGTTTTTT. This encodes CASSKWGLDGELFF.

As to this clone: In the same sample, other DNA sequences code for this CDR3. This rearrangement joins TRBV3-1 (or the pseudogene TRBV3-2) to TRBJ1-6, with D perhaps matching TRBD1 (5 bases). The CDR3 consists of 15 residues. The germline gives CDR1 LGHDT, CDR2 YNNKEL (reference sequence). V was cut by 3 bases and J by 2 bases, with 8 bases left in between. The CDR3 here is CASSQGGTYNSPLHF. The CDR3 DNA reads TGTGCCAGCAGCCAGGGGGGGACCTATAATTCACCCCTCCACTTT.

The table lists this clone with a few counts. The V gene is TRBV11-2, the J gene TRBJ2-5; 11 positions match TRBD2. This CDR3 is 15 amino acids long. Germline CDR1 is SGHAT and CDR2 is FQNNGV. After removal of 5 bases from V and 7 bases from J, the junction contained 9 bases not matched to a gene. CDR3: CASSPVAGGIGTQYF. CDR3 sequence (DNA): TGTGCCAGCAGCCCGGTAGCGGGGGGGATTGGGACCCAGTACTTC.